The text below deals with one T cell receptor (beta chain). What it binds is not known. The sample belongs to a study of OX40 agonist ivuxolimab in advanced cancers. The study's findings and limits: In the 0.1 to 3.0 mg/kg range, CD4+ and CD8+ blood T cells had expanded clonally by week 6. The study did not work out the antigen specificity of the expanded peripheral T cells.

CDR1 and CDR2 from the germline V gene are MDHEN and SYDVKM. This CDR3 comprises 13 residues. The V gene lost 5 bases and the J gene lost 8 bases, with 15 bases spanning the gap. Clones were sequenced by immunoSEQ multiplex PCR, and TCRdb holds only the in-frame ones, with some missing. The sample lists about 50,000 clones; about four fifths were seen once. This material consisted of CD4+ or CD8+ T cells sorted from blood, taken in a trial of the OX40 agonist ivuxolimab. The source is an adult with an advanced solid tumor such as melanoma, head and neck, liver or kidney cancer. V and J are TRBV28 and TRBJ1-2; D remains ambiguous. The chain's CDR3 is CASSPDTLRGYTF. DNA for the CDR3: TGTGCCAGCAGTCCCGACACCCTCAGAGGCTACACCTTC.